This T cell receptor (beta chain) was retrieved from a study of beta chain features in type 1 diabetes. Findings and limits, study-wide: All four CD4+ subsets from Type 1 diabetes patients carried moderately but significantly shorter TCRB CDR3s.

Over 95% purity was reached by all sorted populations. Germline loops: CDR1 PRHDT, CDR2 FYEKMQ (reference sequence). CDR3 size: 15 residues. Trimming took 3 bases from V and 6 from J, leaving 15 bases between them. Sequencing targeted expressed TCRB transcripts, as all isolated RNA had been reverse transcribed. Sequenced by immunoSEQ multiplex PCR; TCRdb stores in-frame clones only, minus some. The sample has approximately 170,000 clones, roughly 60% seen once. As to this clone: Its antigen is not known.

J is TRBJ2-1 and V is TRBV13, with D hard to call. The clonotype comes from a man aged 30 to 39 with type 1 diabetes. Material for sequencing was naive CD4+ T cells from blood. Here the CDR3 reads CASSLIGLNINEQFF. In DNA form, the CDR3 reads TGTGCCAGCAGCTTGATTGGGCTCAATATCAATGAGCAGTTCTTC.